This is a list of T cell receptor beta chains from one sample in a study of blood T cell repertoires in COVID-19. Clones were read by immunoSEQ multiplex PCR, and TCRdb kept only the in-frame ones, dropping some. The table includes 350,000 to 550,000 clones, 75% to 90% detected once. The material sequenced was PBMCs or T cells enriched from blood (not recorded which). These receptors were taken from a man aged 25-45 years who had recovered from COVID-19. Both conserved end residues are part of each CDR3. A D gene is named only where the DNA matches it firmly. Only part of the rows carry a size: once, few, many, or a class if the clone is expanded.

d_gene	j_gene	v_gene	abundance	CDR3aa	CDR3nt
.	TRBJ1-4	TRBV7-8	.	CASSSTAGSGNEKLFF	TGTGCCAGCAGCTCCACGGCGGGGTCGGGTAATGAAAAACTGTTTTTT
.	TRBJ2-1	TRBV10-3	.	CAIRNSNEQFF	TGTGCCATCAGAAATAGCAATGAGCAGTTCTTC
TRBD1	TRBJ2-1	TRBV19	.	CASRPGTGDNEQFF	TGTGCCAGTAGGCCCGGGACAGGGGATAATGAGCAGTTCTTC
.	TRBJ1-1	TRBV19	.	CASTRQTEAFF	TGTGCCAGTACCCGACAGACTGAAGCTTTCTTT
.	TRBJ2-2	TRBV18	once	CASSPWHNTGELFF	TGTGCCAGCTCACCATGGCACAACACCGGGGAGCTGTTTTTT
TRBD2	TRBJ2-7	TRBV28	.	CASRLAGGQEQYF	TGTGCCAGCAGGCTAGCGGGAGGCCAAGAGCAGTACTTC
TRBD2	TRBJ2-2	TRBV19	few	CASSISGTNTGELFF	TGTGCCAGTAGTATTAGCGGGACGAACACCGGGGAGCTGTTTTTT
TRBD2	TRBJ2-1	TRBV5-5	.	CASSLGLADYNEQFF	TGTGCCAGCAGCTTGGGCCTAGCGGATTACAATGAGCAGTTCTTC
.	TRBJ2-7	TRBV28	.	CASSALIGEYSYEQYF	TGTGCCAGCAGTGCCCTGATAGGGGAATACTCCTACGAGCAGTACTTC
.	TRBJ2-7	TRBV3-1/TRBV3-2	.	CASSQFGLQGHEQYF	TGTGCCAGCAGCCAATTTGGTTTACAGGGCCACGAGCAGTACTTC
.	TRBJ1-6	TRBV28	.	CASTGQINSPLHF	TGTGCCAGCACCGGACAGATCAATTCACCCCTCCACTTT
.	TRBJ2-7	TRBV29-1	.	CSVEEGAYEQYF	TGCAGCGTTGAAGAAGGAGCCTACGAGCAGTACTTC
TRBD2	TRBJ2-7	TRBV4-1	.	CASSQGLGRGPPYEQYF	TGCGCCAGCAGCCAAGGGCTGGGGAGGGGACCACCCTACGAGCAGTACTTC
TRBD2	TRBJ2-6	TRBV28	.	CASSWTSGSSGANVLTF	TGTGCCAGCAGTTGGACTAGCGGGAGCTCTGGGGCCAACGTCCTGACTTTC
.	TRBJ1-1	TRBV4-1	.	CASSRSAQVGNTEAFF	TGCGCCAGCAGCCGATCGGCACAGGTGGGAAACACTGAAGCTTTCTTT
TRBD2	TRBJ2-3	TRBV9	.	CASSVGGWTDTQYF	TGTGCCAGCAGCGTCGGGGGGTGGACGGATACGCAGTATTTT
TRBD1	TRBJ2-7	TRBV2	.	CASSEGQIYYEQYF	TGTGCCAGCAGTGAGGGACAGATATACTACGAGCAGTACTTC
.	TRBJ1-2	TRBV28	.	CASSLIAVTGNYGYTF	TGTGCCAGCAGTTTGATCGCCGTAACAGGCAACTATGGCTACACCTTC
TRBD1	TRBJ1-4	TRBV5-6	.	CASSWGTGGNEKLFF	TGTGCCAGCAGCTGGGGGACAGGCGGAAATGAAAAACTGTTTTTT
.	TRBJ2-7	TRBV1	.	CTSSLSGGVADDEQYF	TGCACCAGCAGCCTTAGCGGGGGGGTCGCAGACGACGAGCAGTACTTC
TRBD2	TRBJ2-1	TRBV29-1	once	CSVDVAGEFDEQFF	TGCAGCGTTGACGTAGCGGGAGAATTCGATGAGCAGTTCTTC
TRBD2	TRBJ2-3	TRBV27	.	CASKLAGGPADTQYF	TGTGCCAGCAAACTAGCGGGAGGACCTGCGGATACGCAGTATTTT
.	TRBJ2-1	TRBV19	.	CASSIPRLSSYNEQFF	TGTGCCAGTAGTATCCCCCGACTGAGCTCCTACAATGAGCAGTTCTTC
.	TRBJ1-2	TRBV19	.	CASSRRDLYGYTF	TGTGCCAGTAGCCGCAGGGATCTCTATGGCTACACCTTC
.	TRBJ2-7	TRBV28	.	CASSLGQVLREQYF	TGTGCCAGCAGTTTGGGGCAGGTCCTAAGGGAGCAGTACTTC
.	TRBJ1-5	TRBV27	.	CASSEQGSNQPQHF	TGTGCCAGCAGTGAACAGGGTAGCAATCAGCCCCAGCATTTT
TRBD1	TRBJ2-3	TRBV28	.	CASIPGQQSTDTQYF	TGTGCCAGCATCCCGGGACAGCAAAGCACAGATACGCAGTATTTT
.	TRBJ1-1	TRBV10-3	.	CAIRDKDTPNTEAFF	TGTGCCATCAGGGACAAAGACACGCCGAACACTGAAGCTTTCTTT
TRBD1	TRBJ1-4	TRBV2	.	CASAGTGYEKLFF	TGTGCCAGCGCCGGGACAGGGTACGAAAAACTGTTTTTT